This is a list of T cell receptor beta chains from one sample in a study of CD8 T cells in ankylosing spondylitis. TCRdb re-called the 5' RACE reads with MiXCR, one entry per CDR3 protein. This repertoire shows under 250,000 distinct CDR3 sequences, roughly 24% found once; its top ten account for approximately 6.6%. Source material: blood, either unsorted or a sorted T cell fraction (not recorded which). All receptors come from a male donor with ankylosing spondylitis or in good health (not recorded which). The CDR3 runs from the conserved cysteine through the conserved F or W. The order of the fields is J gene, V gene, clone size, D gene, CDR3 protein, CDR3 DNA. The D gene is left open where the match is weak. Rows may omit the clone size; those that give it use once, few, many or a size class.

>TRBJ2-7|TRBV20-1|NA|NA
CSASRGAWGDEQYF
TGCAGTGCCTCTCGGGGGGCATGGGGGGACGAGCAGTACTTC
>TRBJ2-1|TRBV7-8|NA|TRBD2
CASSPVAGGYNEQFF
TGTGCCAGCAGCCCAGTAGCGGGAGGATACAATGAGCAGTTCTTC
>TRBJ2-7|TRBV3-1|many|TRBD2
CASSQPTSGSYEQYF
TGTGCCAGCAGCCAACCGACTAGCGGATCCTACGAGCAGTACTTC
>TRBJ1-2|TRBV11-2|NA|TRBD1
CASSFRQGSGYTF
TGTGCCAGCAGCTTCCGACAGGGGAGCGGCTACACCTTC
>TRBJ2-1|TRBV4-2|many|TRBD2
CASSQDLSSSGSTYNEQFF
TGTGCCAGCAGCCAAGATCTCTCTTCTAGCGGGAGTACCTACAATGAGCAGTTCTTC
>TRBJ2-1|TRBV5-1|few|TRBD2
CASSPGLAHYNEQFF
TGCGCCAGCAGCCCCGGACTAGCGCATTACAATGAGCAGTTCTTC
>TRBJ1-1|TRBV10-3|NA|NA
CAISGLRGSAFF
TGTGCCATCAGTGGACTCAGGGGATCGGCTTTCTTT
>TRBJ2-7|TRBV12-3/TRBV12-4|few|TRBD1
CASSSNRGSYEQYF
TGTGCCAGCAGTTCGAACAGGGGGTCTTACGAGCAGTACTTC
>TRBJ1-4|TRBV12-3/TRBV12-4|many|TRBD1
CASSFDRVGLFF
TGTGCCAGCAGTTTCGACAGGGTTGGACTGTTTTTT
>TRBJ2-1|TRBV9|many|NA
CASSVGAGADGSYNEQFF
TGTGCCAGCAGCGTGGGGGCGGGAGCCGACGGCTCCTACAATGAGCAGTTCTTC
>TRBJ2-1|TRBV29-1|NA|TRBD2
CNLAGASGRSYNEQFF
TGCAACCTGGCCGGGGCTAGCGGGAGGTCCTACAATGAGCAGTTCTTC
>TRBJ2-5|TRBV27|many|NA
CASSFAGAFQETQYF
TGTGCCAGCAGTTTTGCAGGTGCCTTCCAAGAGACCCAGTACTTC
>TRBJ1-1|TRBV10-3|NA|NA
CAIGTARDTEAFF
TGTGCCATTGGGACGGCCCGGGACACTGAAGCTTTCTTT
>TRBJ1-5|TRBV12-3/TRBV12-4|NA|NA
CASSLAGLTNQPQHF
TGTGCCAGCAGTTTAGCGGGACTCACGAATCAGCCCCAGCATTTT
>TRBJ2-7|TRBV20-1|many|TRBD2
CSARVPGRATYEQYF
TGCAGTGCTAGAGTTCCCGGGAGGGCCACCTACGAGCAGTACTTC
>TRBJ2-6|TRBV19|NA|NA
CASRPGGASGANVLTF
TGTGCCAGTAGGCCAGGCGGAGCCTCTGGGGCCAACGTCCTGACTTTC
>TRBJ2-1|TRBV4-3|NA|TRBD2
CASSLGGGHGQSEQFF
TGCGCCAGCAGCCTCGGCGGGGGGCACGGCCAGAGTGAGCAGTTCTTC
>TRBJ1-1|TRBV20-1|many|NA
CSASFNSPNTEAFF
TGCAGTGCTAGTTTTAACAGCCCGAACACTGAAGCTTTCTTT
>TRBJ2-5|TRBV4-3|many|NA
CASSQDPGAIQTQYF
TGCGCCAGCAGCCAAGATCCGGGAGCTATACAGACCCAGTACTTC
>TRBJ2-2|TRBV29-1|many|TRBD1
CSVEDSDRVGNTGELFF
TGCAGCGTTGAAGATTCAGACAGGGTGGGGAACACCGGGGAGCTGTTTTTT
>TRBJ2-1|TRBV11-2|many|TRBD2
CASSLVKGLAAHNEQFF
TGTGCCAGCAGCTTAGTTAAGGGACTAGCGGCCCACAATGAGCAGTTCTTC
>TRBJ2-3|TRBV9|few|TRBD2
CASSQGLAEAGDTQYF
TGTGCCAGCAGCCAAGGACTAGCGGAGGCGGGAGATACGCAGTATTTT
>TRBJ2-7|TRBV20-1|few|NA
CSAIPTRLSYEQYF
TGCAGTGCTATACCGACTAGGCTCTCCTACGAGCAGTACTTC
>TRBJ2-2|TRBV13|NA|TRBD2
CAISLGTSGQTNTGELFF
TGTGCCATCAGCCTTGGGACTAGCGGCCAGACGAACACCGGGGAGCTGTTTTTT
>TRBJ2-2|TRBV29-1|many|TRBD1
CSVGQGIMTGELFF
TGCAGCGTGGGACAGGGGATAATGACCGGGGAGCTGTTTTTT
>TRBJ2-5|TRBV5-1|many|TRBD2
CASSSSGKVETQYF
TGCGCCAGCAGCTCTAGCGGGAAGGTAGAGACCCAGTACTTC
>TRBJ2-5|TRBV3-1|many|TRBD2
CASSPLGGKTQYF
TGTGCCAGCAGTCCCCTGGGGGGGAAGACCCAGTACTTC
>TRBJ2-1|TRBV13|many|NA
CASSSNYNEQFF
TGTGCCAGCAGCTCCAATTACAATGAGCAGTTCTTC
>TRBJ2-1|TRBV20-1|NA|NA
CSAPPLQSSYNEQFF
TGCAGTGCTCCCCCCCTTCAGAGCTCCTACAATGAGCAGTTCTTC
>TRBJ2-4|TRBV20-1|NA|TRBD2
CSALGLAVERAKNIQYF
TGCAGTGCCCTGGGGCTAGCGGTAGAGAGGGCCAAAAACATTCAGTACTTC
>TRBJ2-3|TRBV29-1|many|TRBD2
CSVGGTSGFSTDTQYF
TGCAGCGTTGGGGGGACTAGCGGGTTTAGCACAGATACGCAGTATTTT
>TRBJ1-1|TRBV12-3/TRBV12-4|NA|NA
CASRKSGTAITEAFF
TGTGCCAGCAGGAAATCCGGGACGGCTATCACTGAAGCTTTCTTT
>TRBJ2-2|TRBV27|many|TRBD2
CARKSGGRAGELFF
TGTGCCAGGAAAAGCGGGGGAAGGGCCGGGGAGCTGTTTTTT
>TRBJ2-1|TRBV12-3/TRBV12-4|many|NA
CASSPRYYNEQFF
TGTGCCAGCAGTCCAAGATACTACAATGAGCAGTTCTTC
>TRBJ2-2|TRBV7-3|many|TRBD2
CASSVSGGTGELFF
TGTGCCAGCAGCGTATCGGGAGGCACCGGGGAGCTGTTTTTT
>TRBJ2-3|TRBV6-1|many|TRBD1
CASSLTGLADTQYF
TGTGCCAGCAGTCTGACAGGGTTGGCAGATACGCAGTATTTT
>TRBJ2-3|TRBV24-1|NA|NA
CATSVGDTQYF
TGTGCCACCAGTGTGGGAGATACGCAGTATTTT
>TRBJ2-4|TRBV12-3/TRBV12-4|many|NA
CASSLVLAKNIQYF
TGTGCCAGCAGTTTGGTTCTAGCCAAAAACATTCAGTACTTC
>TRBJ1-5|TRBV6-2/TRBV6-3|NA|NA
CASSRDWESTQHF
TGTGCCAGCAGTAGGGACTGGGAATCGACCCAGCATTTT
>TRBJ2-7|TRBV5-1|few|TRBD2
CASSLVPGGLYEQYF
TGCGCCAGCAGCTTGGTCCCGGGAGGTCTCTACGAGCAGTACTTC
>TRBJ2-5|TRBV12-3/TRBV12-4|NA|TRBD2
CASSSFGGSGETQYF
TGTGCCAGCAGCTCCTTTGGCGGGAGTGGAGAGACCCAGTACTTC
>TRBJ1-1|TRBV29-1|NA|NA
CSVPGQRRHTEAFF
TGCAGCGTCCCCGGACAGAGAAGGCACACTGAAGCTTTCTTT
>TRBJ2-7|TRBV12-3/TRBV12-4|NA|TRBD2
CASRGGTTYEQYF
TGTGCCAGCAGGGGGGGGACTACCTACGAGCAGTACTTC
>TRBJ2-5|TRBV20-1|once|TRBD2
CSARDSGAGWTQYF
TGCAGTGCTAGAGATTCCGGAGCGGGGTGGACCCAGTACTTC
>TRBJ2-3|TRBV15|NA|TRBD1
CATVRGTDTDTQYF
TGTGCCACCGTCAGGGGGACGGACACAGATACGCAGTATTTT
>TRBJ2-5|TRBV12-3/TRBV12-4|NA|NA
CASTLRGGRQETQYF
TGTGCCAGCACTCTGCGAGGGGGAAGACAAGAGACCCAGTACTTC
>TRBJ2-7|TRBV18|NA|TRBD2
CASSPAGGSEQYF
TGTGCCAGCTCACCAGCGGGGGGCTCCGAGCAGTACTTC
>TRBJ2-3|TRBV12-3/TRBV12-4|NA|TRBD2
CASSLGGGVLRRPTDTQYF
TGTGCCAGCAGTTTGGGCGGGGGGGTTCTCCGCCGGCCCACAGATACGCAGTATTTT
>TRBJ1-4|TRBV11-2|few|TRBD1
CASSSPDRGRRKLFF
TGTGCCAGCAGCTCCCCGGACAGGGGGCGGAGAAAACTGTTTTTT
>TRBJ1-6|TRBV28|many|TRBD1
CASSLQSGTGRLNSPLHF
TGTGCCAGCAGTTTACAATCCGGGACAGGGAGACTCAATTCACCCCTCCACTTT
>TRBJ1-2|TRBV20-1|few|NA
CSARGQEGYGYTF
TGCAGTGCTAGAGGGCAGGAAGGCTATGGCTACACCTTC
>TRBJ2-3|TRBV29-1|NA|TRBD1
CSAHRTGRTDTQYF
TGCAGCGCGCATAGGACAGGGCGCACAGATACGCAGTATTTT
>TRBJ2-6|TRBV20-1|NA|NA
CSANSKSGANVLTF
TGCAGTGCTAACAGTAAATCTGGGGCCAACGTCCTGACTTTC
>TRBJ2-1|TRBV18|many|TRBD2
CASSPPSGSGRANEQFF
TGTGCCAGCTCACCACCGAGTGGGAGCGGGAGGGCCAATGAGCAGTTCTTC
>TRBJ2-1|TRBV5-5|many|NA
CASSLIQYKDEQFF
TGTGCCAGCAGCTTAATACAGTACAAGGATGAGCAGTTCTTC